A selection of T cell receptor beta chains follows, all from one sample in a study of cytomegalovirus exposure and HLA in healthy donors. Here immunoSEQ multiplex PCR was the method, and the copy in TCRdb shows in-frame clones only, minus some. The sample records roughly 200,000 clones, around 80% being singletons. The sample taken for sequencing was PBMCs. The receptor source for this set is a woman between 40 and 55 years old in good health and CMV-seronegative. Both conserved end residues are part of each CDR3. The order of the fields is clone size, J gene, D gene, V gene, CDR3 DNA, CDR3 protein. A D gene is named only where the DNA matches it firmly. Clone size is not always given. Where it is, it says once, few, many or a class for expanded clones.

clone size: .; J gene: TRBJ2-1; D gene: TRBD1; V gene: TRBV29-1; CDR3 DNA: TGCAGCGTTGAAGGGGCCAGGGGGCAGGGTGAGCAGTTCTTC; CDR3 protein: CSVEGARGQGEQFF
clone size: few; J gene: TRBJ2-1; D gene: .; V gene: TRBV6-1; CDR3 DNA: TGTGCCCGCCACAGGGTATCCCATGAGCAGTTCTTC; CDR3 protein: CARHRVSHEQFF
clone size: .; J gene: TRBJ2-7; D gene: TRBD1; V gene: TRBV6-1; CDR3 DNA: TGTGCCAGCATCTCTGAGGGACAGTACTCCTACGAGCAGTACTTC; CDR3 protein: CASISEGQYSYEQYF
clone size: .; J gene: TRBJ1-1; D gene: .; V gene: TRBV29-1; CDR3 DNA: TGCAGCGTTGATCTACCAGGGAAAGCTTTCTTT; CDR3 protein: CSVDLPGKAFF
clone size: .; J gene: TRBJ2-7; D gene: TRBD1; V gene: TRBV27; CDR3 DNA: TGTGCCAGCAGTTCCTGGACAGGGCCGCGCTACGAGCAGTACTTC; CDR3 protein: CASSSWTGPRYEQYF
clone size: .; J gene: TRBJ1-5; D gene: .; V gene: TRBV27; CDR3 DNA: TGTGCCAGCAGCCTACAGGGTAGGAGCAATCAGCCCCAGCATTTT; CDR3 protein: CASSLQGRSNQPQHF
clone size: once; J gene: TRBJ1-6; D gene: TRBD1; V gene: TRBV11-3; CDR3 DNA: TGTGCCAGCAGCGGACAGGATAATTCACCCCTCCACTTT; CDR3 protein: CASSGQDNSPLHF
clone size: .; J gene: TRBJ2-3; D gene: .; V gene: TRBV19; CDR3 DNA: TGTGCCAGTAGTATAGTCAGGGATAGCACAGATACGCAGTATTTT; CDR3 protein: CASSIVRDSTDTQYF
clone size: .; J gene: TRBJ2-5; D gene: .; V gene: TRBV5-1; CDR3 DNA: TGCGCCAGCAGCCCCGGGATCCTACAGGGTGGGGAGACCCAGTACTTC; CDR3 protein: CASSPGILQGGETQYF
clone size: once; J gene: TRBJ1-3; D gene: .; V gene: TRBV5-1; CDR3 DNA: TGCGCCAGCAGGGTGGGGGGAATGCAGTCCTCTGGAAACACCATATATTTT; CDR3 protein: CASRVGGMQSSGNTIYF
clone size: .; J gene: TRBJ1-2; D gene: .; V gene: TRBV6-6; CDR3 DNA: TGTGCCAGCAGACAGGTCTATGGCTACACCTTC; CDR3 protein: CASRQVYGYTF
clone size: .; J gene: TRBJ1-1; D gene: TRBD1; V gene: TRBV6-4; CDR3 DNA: TGTGCCAGCAGAATCTCGACAGGGTTCGGCACTGAAGCTTTCTTT; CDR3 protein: CASRISTGFGTEAFF
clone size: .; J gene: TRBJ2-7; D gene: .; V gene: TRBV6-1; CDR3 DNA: TGTGCCAGCAGTGAGGATACCATCAGCCTTTACTACTCCGAGCAGTACTTC; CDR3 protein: CASSEDTISLYYSEQYF
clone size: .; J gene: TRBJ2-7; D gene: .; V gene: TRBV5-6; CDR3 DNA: TGTGCCAGCACCCTGAAGACAGGGAGGTTCAGGGCTAGCTACGAGCAGTACTTC; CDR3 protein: CASTLKTGRFRASYEQYF
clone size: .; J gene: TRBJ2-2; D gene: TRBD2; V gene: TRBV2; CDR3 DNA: TGTGCCAGCAGTCAAACCGGGACTAATTATGGGGAGCTGTTTTTT; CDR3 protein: CASSQTGTNYGELFF
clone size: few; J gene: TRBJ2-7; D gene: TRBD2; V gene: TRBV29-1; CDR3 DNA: TGCAGCGTTGCCGGACTAGCGGGAGTAATCGAGCAGTACTTC; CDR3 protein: CSVAGLAGVIEQYF
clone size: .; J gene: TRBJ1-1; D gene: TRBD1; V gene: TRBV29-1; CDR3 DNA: TGCAGCGTTGAGACAGGGGACACTGAAGCTTTCTTT; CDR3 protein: CSVETGDTEAFF
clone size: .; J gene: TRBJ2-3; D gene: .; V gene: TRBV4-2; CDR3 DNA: TGTGCCAGCAGCCAGTTCTCCCGGACACAAACAGATACGCAGTATTTT; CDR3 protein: CASSQFSRTQTDTQYF
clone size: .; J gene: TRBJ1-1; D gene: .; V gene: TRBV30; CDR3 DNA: TGTGCCTCCGCTTTCAAGGGGGACACTGAAGCTTTCTTT; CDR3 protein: CASAFKGDTEAFF
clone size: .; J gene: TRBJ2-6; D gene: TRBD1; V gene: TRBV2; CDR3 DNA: TGTGCCAGCAGAGCCGGGACAGGGGTGTCTGGGGCCAACGTCCTGACTTTC; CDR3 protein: CASRAGTGVSGANVLTF
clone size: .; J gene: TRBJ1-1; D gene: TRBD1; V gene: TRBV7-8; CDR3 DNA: TGTGCCAGCAGCCCGGACAGGACGAACACTGAAGCTTTCTTT; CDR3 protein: CASSPDRTNTEAFF
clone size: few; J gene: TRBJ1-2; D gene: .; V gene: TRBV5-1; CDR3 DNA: TGCGCCAGCAGAGGAACCCGGGTCCTTAGTGGCTACACCTTC; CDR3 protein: CASRGTRVLSGYTF
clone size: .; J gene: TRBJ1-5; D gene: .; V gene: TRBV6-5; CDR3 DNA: TGTGCCAGCACCTCGTATCGAGGTCAGCCCCAGCATTTT; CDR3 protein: CASTSYRGQPQHF
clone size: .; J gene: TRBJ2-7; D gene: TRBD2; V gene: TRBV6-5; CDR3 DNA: TGTGCCAGCTCCTCCCGGGGGGGCGGATACGAGCAGTACTTC; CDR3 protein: CASSSRGGGYEQYF
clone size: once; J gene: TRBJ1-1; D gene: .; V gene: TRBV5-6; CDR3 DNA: TGTGCCAGCAGTACAGGGAAGAACACTGAAGCTTTCTTT; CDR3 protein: CASSTGKNTEAFF
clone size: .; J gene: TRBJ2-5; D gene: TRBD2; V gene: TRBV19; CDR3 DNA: TGTGCCAGTAGTATCCTAGCGGATACCCAAGAGACCCAGTACTTC; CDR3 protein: CASSILADTQETQYF
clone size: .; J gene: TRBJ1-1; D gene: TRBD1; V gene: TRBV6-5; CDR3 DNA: TGTGCCAGCAGTTCCTCACGGGACAGGGGCCTGGGGGCTTTCTTT; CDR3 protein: CASSSSRDRGLGAFF
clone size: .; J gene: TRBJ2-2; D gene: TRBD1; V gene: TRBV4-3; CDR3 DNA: TGCGCCAGCAGCCGAAGAGAAGTTCCAGGGGGCATGTCGAACACCGGGGAGCTGTTTTTT; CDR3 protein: CASSRREVPGGMSNTGELFF
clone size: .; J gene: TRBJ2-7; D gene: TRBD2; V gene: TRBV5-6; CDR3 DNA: TGTGCCAGCAGCGCCGGGACGGGGGGTGCCTACGAGCAGTACTTC; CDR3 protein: CASSAGTGGAYEQYF
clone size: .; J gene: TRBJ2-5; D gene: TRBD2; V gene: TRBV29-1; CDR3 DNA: TGCAGCGTTGTGGGGGGGATGACTGGAGAGACCCAGTACTTC; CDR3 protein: CSVVGGMTGETQYF
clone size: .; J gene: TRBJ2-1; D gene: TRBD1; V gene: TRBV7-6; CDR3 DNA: TGTGCCAGCAGCCCTACAGGGGCGAGCTCCTACAATGAGCAGTTCTTC; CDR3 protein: CASSPTGASSYNEQFF
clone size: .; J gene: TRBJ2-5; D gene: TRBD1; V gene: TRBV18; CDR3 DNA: TGTGCCAGCTCACCAAGGACAGGGACGAAAGAGACCCAGTACTTC; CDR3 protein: CASSPRTGTKETQYF
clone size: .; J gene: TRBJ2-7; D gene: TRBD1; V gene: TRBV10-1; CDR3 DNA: TGCGCCAGCTCAACGGGACAGGGGTGTGAGCAGTACTTC; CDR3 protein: CASSTGQGCEQYF
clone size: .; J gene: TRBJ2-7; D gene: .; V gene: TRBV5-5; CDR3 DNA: TGTGCCAGCAGCCAAACGAGACAGGCGACCTACGAGCAGTACTTC; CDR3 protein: CASSQTRQATYEQYF
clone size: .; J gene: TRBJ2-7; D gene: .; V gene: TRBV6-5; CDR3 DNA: TGTGCCAGCAGCAACTTGGACGAGCAGTACTTC; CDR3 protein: CASSNLDEQYF
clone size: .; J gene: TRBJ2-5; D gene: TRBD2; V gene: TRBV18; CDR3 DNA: TGTGCCAGCTCACCGACTAGCGGGAGGGCCGGGGAGACCCAGTACTTC; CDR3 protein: CASSPTSGRAGETQYF
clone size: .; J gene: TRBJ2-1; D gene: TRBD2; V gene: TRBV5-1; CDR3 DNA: TGCGCCAGCAGCTTGGTAGCGGGGGGGCCGAGTGAGCAGTTCTTC; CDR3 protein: CASSLVAGGPSEQFF
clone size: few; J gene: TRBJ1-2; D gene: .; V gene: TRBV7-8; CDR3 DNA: TGTGCCAGCAGTCCGACGTCGGGGATGTATGGCTACACCTTC; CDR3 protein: CASSPTSGMYGYTF
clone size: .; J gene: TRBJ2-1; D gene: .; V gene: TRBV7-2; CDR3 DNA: TGTGCCAGCACCAAAGACAGTTCCTCCCAGTTCTTC; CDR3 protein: CASTKDSSSQFF
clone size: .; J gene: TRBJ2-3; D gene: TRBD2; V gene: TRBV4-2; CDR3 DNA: TGTGCCAGCAGCCGAGGGACTAGCGGCTCAGATACGCAGTATTTT; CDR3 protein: CASSRGTSGSDTQYF
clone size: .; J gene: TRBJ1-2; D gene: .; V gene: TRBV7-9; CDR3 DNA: TGTTCCAGCAGCTTAGGACAAGAAAAAGCTAACTATGGCTACACCTTC; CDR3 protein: CSSSLGQEKANYGYTF
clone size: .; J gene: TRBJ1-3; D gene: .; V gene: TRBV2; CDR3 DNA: TGTGCCAGCAAAGCCAACCAGGGTTTGAACACCATATATTTT; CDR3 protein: CASKANQGLNTIYF